These 17 T cell receptor beta chains were sequenced from one sample in a study of control samples from healthy donors and cancer patients. Sequenced by immunoSEQ multiplex PCR; TCRdb stores in-frame clones only, minus some. This repertoire shows about 410,000 clones, around 90% found once; its top ten account for around 6.8%. Sequencing was done on a sample of PBMCs. Receptors were obtained from a man in his forties with head and neck cancer.

This chain links TRBV3-1 (or the pseudogene TRBV3-2) with TRBJ1-1; 9 bases are a match to TRBD1. Germline CDR1 LGHDT, CDR2 YNNKEL (reference sequence). The CDR3 spans 17 residues. V dropped 5 bases and J dropped 3; count of bases not matched to a gene: 13. The CDR3, as DNA: TGTGCCAGCAGCGGGGGGACAGGGCGAGTCTCCGACACTGAAGCTTTCTTT. Translating gives CASSGGTGRVSDTEAFF.

V usage is TRBV2 and J usage is TRBJ1-5, with 7 bases matching TRBD1. This CDR3 is 17 amino acids long. With V trimmed by 3 bases and J by 9 bases, 17 bases remained unmatched. The germline CDR1 and CDR2 sequences are SNHLY and FYNNEI. The chain's CDR3 is CASSDFGAGGGLVPQHF. The CDR3 DNA reads as TGTGCCAGCAGTGATTTTGGGGCAGGGGGGGGTTTGGTGCCCCAGCATTTT.

For this clone: The sample has other DNA sequences that encode this CDR3 too. The chain employs TRBV27 and TRBJ1-5; 9 bases are a match to TRBD1. The CDR3 is 14 residues long. Trimming took 6 bases from V and 2 from J; bases not matched to a gene: 2. Germline assignment: CDR1 MNHEY and CDR2 SMNVEV (reference sequence). CDR3 sequence: CASSRDRGNQPQHF. In DNA form, the CDR3 reads TGTGCCAGCAGCCGGGACAGGGGCAATCAGCCCCAGCATTTT.

This chain uses TRBV24-1 with TRBJ1-1; no clear D gene. The germline gives CDR1 KGHDR, CDR2 SFDVKD. V lost 6 bases and J 8 bases, leaving 15 bases between the germline ends. The CDR3 consists of 13 residues. The CDR3 DNA is TGTGCCACCAGTACCCAGACCGACCGCGAAGCTTTCTTT. It translates to CATSTQTDREAFF.

About this clone: The same CDR3 also results from other DNA sequences found in this sample. The V and J genes are TRBV30 and TRBJ2-1, with 7 bases matching TRBD1. Trimming at V came to 0 bases and at J to 7 bases, leaving 0 bases not matched to a gene. From germline, CDR1 is GTSNPN and CDR2 SVGIG (reference sequence). This CDR3 is built from 12 residues. The CDR3 region has the DNA TGTGCCTGGAGTGTCAGGGGGAATGAGCAGTTCTTC. It specifies CAWSVRGNEQFF.

This CDR3 reads CASQPQGRAEAFF. The CDR3 region has the DNA TGTGCCAGCCAGCCACAGGGGAGAGCTGAAGCTTTCTTT. The rearrangement joins TRBV4-2 to TRBJ1-1; 7 bases fit TRBD1. V trimming: 8 bases; J trimming: 6 bases; junction bases outside the gene matches: 9. The germline V gene has CDR1 LGHNA and CDR2 YNFKEQ. CDR3 size: 13 residues.

The chain employs TRBV4-3 and TRBJ2-3; D ambiguous. CDR1 and CDR2 (germline): LGHNA, YSLEER. With 3 bases removed from V and 3 bases from J, the gap between germline ends came to 7 bases. The CDR3 contains 13 residues. The DNA of the CDR3 is TGCGCCAGCAGCCATGCAGGAACAGATACGCAGTATTTT. Protein product: CASSHAGTDTQYF.

The rearrangement uses TRBV9 and TRBJ2-2; D possibly corresponds to TRBD1 (5 bases). Germline CDR1 SGDLS, CDR2 YYNGEE. Trimming took 3 bases from V and 4 from J, leaving 13 bases between them. The CDR3 consists of 15 residues. CDR3 nucleotides: TGTGCCAGCAGCGATGCCAGGGTATCCACCGGGGAGCTGTTTTTT. Protein sequence: CASSDARVSTGELFF.

This rearrangement joins TRBV10-3 to TRBJ1-6, with 7 bases lining up with TRBD1. Losses at the gene ends were 3 bases for V and 6 bases for J; bases not matched to a gene: 5. The V gene's germline CDR1 is ENHRY and CDR2 SYGVKD. CDR3 length equals 15 residues. DNA for the CDR3: TGTGCCATCAGTGACGGGACAGCCCTTAATTCACCCCTCCACTTT. Protein product: CAISDGTALNSPLHF.

This chain uses TRBV7-2 with TRBJ1-6; D uncertain. Germline CDR1 is SGHTA and CDR2 is FQGNSA. Trimming removed 0 bases at V and 7 bases at J, with 10 bases between. The CDR3 is 15 amino acids. The CDR3 loop is CASSLAGGRNSPLHF. The CDR3 DNA is TGTGCCAGCAGCTTAGCGGGAGGGAGGAATTCACCCCTCCACTTT.

This chain connects TRBV5-1 to TRBJ2-7, with a weak D call TRBD1 (5 bases). The CDR3 contains 15 residues. Trimming left V 0 bases short and J 2 bases short, with 12 bases between. The germline CDR1 and CDR2 sequences are SGHRS and YFSETQ. In DNA, the CDR3 is TGCGCCAGCAGCTTGGATCTGGGGCAGCCCTACGAGCAGTACTTC. Translation gives CASSLDLGQPYEQYF.

The J gene is TRBJ2-1, the V gene TRBV13; 7 positions match TRBD2. The CDR3 is 15 amino acids. CDR1 is PRHDT and CDR2 is FYEKMQ in the germline V gene (reference sequence). Unmatched junction bases numbered 8, after V lost 7 bases and J lost 2 bases. The CDR3 DNA reads TGTGCCAGCACCCGGGCGGGAGAAACCTACAATGAGCAGTTCTTC. This encodes CASTRAGETYNEQFF. Looking up the rest from reference TRBV13 and TRBJ2-1 gives the full variable domain: AAGVIQSPRHLIKEKRETATLKCYPIPRHDTVYWYQQGPGQDPQFLISFYEKMQSDKGSIPDRFSAQQFSDYHSELNMSSLELGDSALYFCASTRAGETYNEQFFGPGTRLTVL.

The V and J genes are TRBV7-3 and TRBJ2-5; D is perhaps TRBD2 (7 bases). Deletions cut 2 bases from V and 3 bases from J, with 10 bases between. Germline lookup yields CDR1 SGHTA and CDR2 FQGTGA. CDR3 length equals 14 residues. The CDR3 here is CASSLGGAEETQYF. CDR3 sequence (DNA): TGTGCCAGCAGCTTAGGGGGGGCGGAAGAGACCCAGTACTTC.

V is TRBV18 and J is TRBJ1-3; 9 bases line up with TRBD1. There are 14 residues in the CDR3. V shed 3 bases and J 7 bases; nucleotides not matched to a gene: 4. Germline V CDR1 and CDR2: KGHSH, LQKENI. The CDR3 region is CASSPDRGGNTIYF. The CDR3, as DNA: TGTGCCAGCTCACCGGACAGGGGAGGCAACACCATATATTTT.

The chain couples TRBV7-9 to TRBJ2-7; D is unresolved. The CDR3 extends over 13 amino acids. The V and J ends lost 5 bases and 3 bases respectively, with 11 bases between them. Germline V gives CDR1 SEHNR, CDR2 FQNEAQ (reference sequence). Written as DNA, the CDR3 is TGTGCCAGCAGCCCAAGGGCGCGCTACGAGCAGTACTTC. It is translated as CASSPRARYEQYF.

The chain combines TRBV5-6 with TRBJ2-7; no clear D gene. Per germline, CDR1 SGHDT and CDR2 YYEEEE. The germline V and J ends were trimmed by 4 bases and 4 bases, with 21 bases remaining between them. The CDR3 spans 16 residues. The CDR3 is CASSQELRSNGYEQYF. CDR3 coding DNA: TGTGCCAGCAGCCAAGAGCTGAGGTCAAATGGGTACGAGCAGTACTTC.

The chain recombines TRBV18 with TRBJ1-2; 8 bases line up with TRBD1. Germline CDR1 and CDR2: KGHSH and LQKENI. The CDR3 has 15 amino acids. Trimming at V came to 2 bases and at J to 1 base, leaving 3 bases not matched to a gene. The CDR3 loop is CASSPGQGVNYGYTF. The DNA for the CDR3 is TGTGCCAGCTCACCAGGACAGGGCGTTAACTATGGCTACACCTTC.